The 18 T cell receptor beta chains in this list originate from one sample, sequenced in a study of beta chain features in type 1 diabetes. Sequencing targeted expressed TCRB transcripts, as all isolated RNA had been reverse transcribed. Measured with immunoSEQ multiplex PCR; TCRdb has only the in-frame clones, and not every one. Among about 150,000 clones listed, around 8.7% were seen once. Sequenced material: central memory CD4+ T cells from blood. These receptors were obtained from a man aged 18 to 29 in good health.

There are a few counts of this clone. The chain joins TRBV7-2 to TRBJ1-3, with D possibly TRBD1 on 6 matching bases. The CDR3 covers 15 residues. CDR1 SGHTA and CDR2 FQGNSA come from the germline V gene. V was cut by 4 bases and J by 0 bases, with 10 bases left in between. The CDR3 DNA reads TGTGCCAGCAGCTCACAGGGCTACTCTGGAAACACCATATATTTT. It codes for CASSSQGYSGNTIYF.

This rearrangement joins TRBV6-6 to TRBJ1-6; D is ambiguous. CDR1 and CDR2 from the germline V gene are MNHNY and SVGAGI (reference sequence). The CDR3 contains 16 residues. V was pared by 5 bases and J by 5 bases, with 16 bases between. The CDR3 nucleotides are TGTGCCAGCAGTAGCCTGGGAGGGAGGGATAATTCACCCCTCCACTTT. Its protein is CASSSLGGRDNSPLHF.

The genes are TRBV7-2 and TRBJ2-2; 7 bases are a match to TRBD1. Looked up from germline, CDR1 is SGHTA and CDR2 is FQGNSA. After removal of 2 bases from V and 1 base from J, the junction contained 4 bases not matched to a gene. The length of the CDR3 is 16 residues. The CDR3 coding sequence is TGTGCCAGCAGCTTATTCCGACAGGGGAACACCGGGGAGCTGTTTTTT. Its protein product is CASSLFRQGNTGELFF. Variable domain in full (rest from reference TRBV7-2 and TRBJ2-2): GAGVSQSPSNKVTEKGKDVELRCDPISGHTALYWYRQSLGQGLEFLIYFQGNSAPDKSGLPSDRFSAERTGGSVSTLTIQRTQQEDSAVYLCASSLFRQGNTGELFFGEGSRLTVL.

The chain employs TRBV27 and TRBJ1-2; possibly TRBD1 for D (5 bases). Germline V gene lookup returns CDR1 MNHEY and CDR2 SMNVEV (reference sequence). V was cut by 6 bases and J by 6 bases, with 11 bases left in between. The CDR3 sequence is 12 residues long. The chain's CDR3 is CASRDRTNGYTF. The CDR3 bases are TGTGCCAGCAGAGATAGGACAAATGGCTACACCTTC.

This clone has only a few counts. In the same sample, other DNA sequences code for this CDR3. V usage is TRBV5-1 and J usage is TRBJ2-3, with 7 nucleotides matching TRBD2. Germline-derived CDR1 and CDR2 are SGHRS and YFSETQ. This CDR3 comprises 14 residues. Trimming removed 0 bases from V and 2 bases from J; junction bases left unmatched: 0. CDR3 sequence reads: CASSLGLATDTQYF. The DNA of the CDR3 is TGCGCCAGCAGCTTGGGACTAGCCACAGATACGCAGTATTTT.

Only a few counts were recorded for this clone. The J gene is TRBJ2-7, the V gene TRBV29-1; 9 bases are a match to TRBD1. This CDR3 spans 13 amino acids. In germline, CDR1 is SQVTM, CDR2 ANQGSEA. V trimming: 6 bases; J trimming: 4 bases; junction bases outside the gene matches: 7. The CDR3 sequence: CSVANRGQYEQYF. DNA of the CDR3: TGCAGCGTCGCCAACAGGGGGCAATACGAGCAGTACTTC.

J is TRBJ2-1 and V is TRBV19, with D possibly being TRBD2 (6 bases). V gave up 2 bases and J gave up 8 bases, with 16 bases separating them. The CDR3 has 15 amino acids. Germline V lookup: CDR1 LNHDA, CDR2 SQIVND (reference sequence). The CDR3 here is CASSIRDSQGDEQFF. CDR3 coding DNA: TGTGCCAGTAGTATACGGGACTCCCAAGGAGATGAGCAGTTCTTC.

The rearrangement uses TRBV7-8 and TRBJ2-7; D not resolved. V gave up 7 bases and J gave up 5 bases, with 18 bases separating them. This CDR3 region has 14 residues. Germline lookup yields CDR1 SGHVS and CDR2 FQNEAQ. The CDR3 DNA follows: TGTGCCAGCAACATGGCAGGAAATAAGAACGAGCAGTACTTC. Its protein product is CASNMAGNKNEQYF.

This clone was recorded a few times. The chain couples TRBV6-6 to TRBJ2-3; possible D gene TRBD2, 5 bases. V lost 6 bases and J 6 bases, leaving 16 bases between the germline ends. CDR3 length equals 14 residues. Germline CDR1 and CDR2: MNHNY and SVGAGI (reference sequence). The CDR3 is CASRTAIRRDTQYF. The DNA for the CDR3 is TGTGCCAGCAGAACAGCGATTAGGAGGGATACGCAGTATTTT.

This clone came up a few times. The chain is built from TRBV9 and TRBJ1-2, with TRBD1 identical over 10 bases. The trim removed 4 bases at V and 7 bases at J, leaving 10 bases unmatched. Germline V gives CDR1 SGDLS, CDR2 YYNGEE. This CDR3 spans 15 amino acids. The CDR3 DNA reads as TGTGCCAGCAGCCTACGTCCCGGGACAGGGGTTGGCTACACCTTC. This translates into CASSLRPGTGVGYTF. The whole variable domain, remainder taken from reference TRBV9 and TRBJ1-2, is DSGVTQTPKHLITATGQRVTLRCSPRSGDLSVYWYQQSLDQGLQFLIQYYNGEERAKGNILERFSAQQFPDLHSELNLSSLELGDSALYFCASSLRPGTGVGYTFGSGTRLTVV.

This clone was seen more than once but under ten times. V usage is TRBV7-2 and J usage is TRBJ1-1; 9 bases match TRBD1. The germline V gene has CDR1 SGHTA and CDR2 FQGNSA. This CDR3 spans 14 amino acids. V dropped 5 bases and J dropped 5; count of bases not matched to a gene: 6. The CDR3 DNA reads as TGTGCCAGCAGCCCACAGGGGGCGAGAACTGAAGCTTTCTTT. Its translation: CASSPQGARTEAFF.

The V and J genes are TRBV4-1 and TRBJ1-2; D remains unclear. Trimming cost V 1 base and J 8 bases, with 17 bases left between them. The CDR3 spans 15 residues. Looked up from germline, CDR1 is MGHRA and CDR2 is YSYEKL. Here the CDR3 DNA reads TGCGCCAGCAGCCAAGGGGCCCTACCTCGGCAGGGCTACACCTTC. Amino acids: CASSQGALPRQGYTF.

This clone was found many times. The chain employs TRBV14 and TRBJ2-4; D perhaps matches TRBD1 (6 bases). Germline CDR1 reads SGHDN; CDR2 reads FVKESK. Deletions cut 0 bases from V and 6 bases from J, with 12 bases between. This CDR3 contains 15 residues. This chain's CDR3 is CASSQESPRGNIQYF. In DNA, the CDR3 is TGTGCCAGCAGCCAAGAAAGTCCCAGGGGAAACATTCAGTACTTC.

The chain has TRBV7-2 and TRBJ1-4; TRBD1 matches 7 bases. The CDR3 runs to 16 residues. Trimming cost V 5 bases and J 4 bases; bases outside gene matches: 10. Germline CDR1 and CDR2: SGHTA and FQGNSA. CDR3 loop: CASSRAPGQINEKLFF. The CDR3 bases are TGTGCCAGCAGCCGCGCCCCGGGACAGATTAATGAAAAACTGTTTTTT.

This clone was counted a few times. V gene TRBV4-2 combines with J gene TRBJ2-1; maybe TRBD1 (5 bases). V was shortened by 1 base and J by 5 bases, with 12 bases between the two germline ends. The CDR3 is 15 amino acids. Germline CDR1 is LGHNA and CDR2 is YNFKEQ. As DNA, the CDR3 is TGTGCCAGCAGCCAAGTTTCGCCGACAGACAATGAGCAGTTCTTC. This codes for CASSQVSPTDNEQFF.

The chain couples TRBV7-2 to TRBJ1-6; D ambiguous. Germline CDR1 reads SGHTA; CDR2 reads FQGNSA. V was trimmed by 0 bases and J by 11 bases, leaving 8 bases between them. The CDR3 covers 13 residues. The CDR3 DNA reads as TGTGCCAGCAGCTTAGCGCGGAACCCACCCCTCCACTTT. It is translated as CASSLARNPPLHF.

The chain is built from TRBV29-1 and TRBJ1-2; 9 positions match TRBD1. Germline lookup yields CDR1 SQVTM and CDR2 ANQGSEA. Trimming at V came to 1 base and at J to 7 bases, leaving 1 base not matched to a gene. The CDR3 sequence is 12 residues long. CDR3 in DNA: TGCAGCGTTGAAGGACAGGGGGGTGGCTACACCTTC. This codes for CSVEGQGGGYTF.

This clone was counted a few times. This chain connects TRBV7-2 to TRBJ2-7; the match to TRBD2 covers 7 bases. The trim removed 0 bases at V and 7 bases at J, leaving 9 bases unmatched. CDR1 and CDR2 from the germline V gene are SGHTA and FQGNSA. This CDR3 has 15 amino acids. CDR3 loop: CASSLAGLAGGEQYF. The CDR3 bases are TGTGCCAGCAGCTTAGCGGGGTTAGCGGGCGGTGAGCAGTACTTC.